These 19 T cell receptor beta chains originate from one sample sequenced in a study of vaccination effects on CD4 cells after COVID-19. The protocol was immunoSEQ multiplex PCR, while the TCRdb copy is restricted to in-frame clones and leaves out a portion. The sample consists of 20,000 to 30,000 clones, around 75% of them appearing once. Peptide-pool stimulation followed by sequencing identified expanded antigen-specific CD4+ clonotypes in the ViraFEST assay. The authors isolated CD4+ T cells after roughly eleven days of culture. The study found no prior SARS-CoV-2 infection in the vaccine recipients, who tested negative for nucleocapsid antibodies. Their antigen targets remain unknown. The sample consisted of CD4+ T cells from PBMCs cultured with HCoV-NL63 spike peptides, taken before COVID-19 vaccination. All receptors come from a human donor who received a COVID-19 vaccine.

This clone was counted a few times. The chain uses TRBV7-2 and TRBJ2-7; TRBD2 matches at 11 bases. This CDR3 contains 14 residues. Germline V CDR1 and CDR2: SGHTA, FQGNSA. The ends lost 4 bases at V and 6 bases at J; junction bases unmatched: 5. CDR3 region: CASSSLAGATEQYF. The CDR3 region has the DNA TGTGCCAGCAGCTCACTAGCGGGAGCCACCGAGCAGTACTTC.

The chain uses TRBV5-4 and TRBJ2-1; 7 bases match TRBD2. The junction had 8 bases not matched to a gene; V was cut back by 0 bases and J by 8 bases. CDR1 is SGHNT, CDR2 YYREEE, per germline (reference sequence). This CDR3 is built from 15 residues. The CDR3 protein is CASSLGGSTSDEQFF. The CDR3 nucleotides read TGTGCCAGCAGCTTGGGGGGCAGCACTAGCGATGAGCAGTTCTTC. Using reference TRBV5-4 and TRBJ2-1 for the parts outside the CDR3, the full variable domain is ETGVTQSPTHLIKTRGQQVTLRCSSQSGHNTVSWYQQALGQGPQFIFQYYREEENGRGNFPPRFSGLQFPNYSSELNVNALELDDSALYLCASSLGGSTSDEQFFGPGTRLTVL.

The chain uses TRBV7-9 and TRBJ2-1, with 8 nucleotides matching TRBD1. The CDR3 contains 11 residues. CDR1 and CDR2 (germline): SEHNR, FQNEAQ (reference sequence). V lost 5 bases, J lost 15 bases, and 6 bases stayed unmatched. The CDR3 sequence: CASSGTGPGFF. As DNA, the CDR3 is TGTGCCAGCAGCGGGACAGGCCCTGGGTTCTTC.

The chain uses TRBV5-1 and TRBJ2-3; TRBD1 aligns across 7 bases. CDR1 and CDR2 (germline): SGHRS, YFSETQ. V lost 0 bases, J lost 0 bases, and 10 bases stayed unmatched. The CDR3 runs 18 residues. The CDR3 nucleotides are TGCGCCAGCAGCTTGGAAATACGGACAGGACCTAGCACAGATACGCAGTATTTT. Protein: CASSLEIRTGPSTDTQYF. Supplemented by reference TRBV5-1 and TRBJ2-3, the full variable domain reads KAGVTQTPRYLIKTRGQQVTLSCSPISGHRSVSWYQQTPGQGLQFLFEYFSETQRNKGNFPGRFSGRQFSNSRSEMNVSTLELGDSALYLCASSLEIRTGPSTDTQYFGPGTRLTVL.

This clone was counted a few times. This chain connects TRBV10-3 to TRBJ1-1; D unresolved. The germline V and J ends were trimmed by 8 bases and 1 base, with 5 bases remaining between them. CDR1 is ENHRY and CDR2 is SYGVKD in the germline V gene. CDR3 length equals 11 residues. CDR3: CAIGENTEAFF. Here the CDR3 DNA reads TGTGCCATCGGGGAGAACACTGAAGCTTTCTTT.

The chain recombines TRBV6-5 with TRBJ1-1; a weak D match, TRBD1 (6 bases). The CDR3 spans 15 residues. Trimming cost V 5 bases and J 0 bases, with 13 bases left between them. Germline assignment: CDR1 MNHEY and CDR2 SVGAGI. The CDR3 nucleotides are TGTGCCAGCAGTCCACGGACAGCAATGAACACTGAAGCTTTCTTT. Its translation is CASSPRTAMNTEAFF.

The chain couples TRBV29-1 to TRBJ2-1, with unresolved D. Trimming pared 4 bases from V and 6 bases from J, leaving 10 bases between. CDR3 length equals 12 residues. Germline CDR1 SQVTM, CDR2 ANQGSEA. The CDR3 nucleotides read TGCAGCGTTGGGGCAGACATCAATGAGCAGTTCTTC. Encoded protein: CSVGADINEQFF.

The chain combines TRBV11-2 with TRBJ2-5; 8 bases fit TRBD2. CDR3 length: 15 amino acids. The J segment lost 4 bases and the V segment lost 4 bases, leaving 8 bases of the junction unmatched. Germline lookup yields CDR1 SGHAT and CDR2 FQNNGV. In DNA, the CDR3 is TGTGCCAGCAGCTACCGGGGGGGTGCAGGAGAGACCCAGTACTTC. The encoded protein is CASSYRGGAGETQYF.

V usage is TRBV6-5 and J usage is TRBJ2-1, with a possible D match to TRBD1 (7 bases). The CDR3 contains 14 residues. The V end lost 7 bases, the J end lost 6 bases, and 16 bases lay between the germline ends. Germline CDR1 is MNHEY and CDR2 is SVGAGI. In DNA form, the CDR3 reads TGTGCCAGCATCACAGGGGACTCCGTCAATGAGCAGTTCTTC. Its protein product is CASITGDSVNEQFF.

This chain connects TRBV18 to TRBJ2-7; no reliable D call. This CDR3 region has 14 residues. Germline values: CDR1 KGHSH, CDR2 LQKENI. Between the trimmed V and J ends, which lost 3 bases and 3 bases, there was a span of 12 bases. CDR3 amino acids: CASSPTAIGYEQYF. The DNA for the CDR3 is TGTGCCAGCTCACCGACCGCTATTGGCTACGAGCAGTACTTC.

The chain uses TRBV6-5 and TRBJ1-1; D may be TRBD1 (5 bases). Trimming removed 6 bases from V and 1 base from J, with 9 bases in between. The CDR3 runs to 13 residues. Germline CDR1 is MNHEY and CDR2 is SVGAGI. CDR3 residues: CASRITGNTEAFF. In nucleotides, the CDR3 is TGTGCCAGCAGAATAACAGGGAACACTGAAGCTTTCTTT.

The chain recombines TRBV19 with TRBJ2-5; tentatively, D is TRBD1 or TRBD2 (5 bases each). CDR1 and CDR2 from the germline V gene are LNHDA and SQIVND (reference sequence). The CDR3 length is 14 residues. Trimming removed 2 bases at V and 5 bases at J, with 12 bases between. The CDR3 sequence is CASSISRQRETQYF. The DNA for the CDR3 is TGTGCCAGTAGTATATCGAGACAGCGGGAGACCCAGTACTTC.

The chain combines TRBV5-4 with TRBJ2-5; a weak D match, TRBD1 (6 bases). The ends were cut back, 1 base at V and 2 bases at J, with 9 bases in the middle. CDR3 length: 14 amino acids. The germline CDR1 and CDR2 sequences are SGHNT and YYREEE (reference sequence). The CDR3 protein is CASSLNREQETQYF. CDR3 nucleotide sequence: TGTGCCAGCAGCTTGAACAGGGAGCAAGAGACCCAGTACTTC.

The chain couples TRBV10-3 to TRBJ2-7; TRBD2 agrees at 7 bases. Germline V gives CDR1 ENHRY, CDR2 SYGVKD. V was pared by 6 bases and J by 4 bases, with 12 bases of the junction left unmatched. The CDR3 has 15 residues. The CDR3 region is CAISEMGTTKYEQYF. The CDR3 DNA reads as TGTGCCATCAGCGAAATGGGGACTACAAAATACGAGCAGTACTTC.

The chain uses TRBV3-1 (or the pseudogene TRBV3-2) and TRBJ1-1, with D perhaps matching TRBD1 (5 bases). The germline V gene has CDR1 LGHDT and CDR2 YNNKEL (reference sequence). Trimming left V 3 bases short and J 4 bases short, with 9 bases between. The CDR3 has 13 residues. The CDR3 sequence: CASSQGVSTEAFF. DNA of the CDR3: TGTGCCAGCAGCCAGGGGGTAAGCACTGAAGCTTTCTTT.

V gene TRBV6-5 combines with J gene TRBJ2-1; 13 bases agree with TRBD2. Per germline, CDR1 MNHEY and CDR2 SVGAGI. The CDR3 is 16 amino acids. After removal of 2 bases from V and 5 bases from J, the junction contained 3 bases not matched to a gene. The DNA for the CDR3 is TGTGCCAGCAGTTACGTAGGGACTAGCGGGAACAATGAGCAGTTCTTC. It is translated as CASSYVGTSGNNEQFF.

V usage is TRBV6-1 and J usage is TRBJ1-6; 7 positions agree with TRBD1. Germline V gene data show CDR1 as MNHNS and CDR2 as SASEGT. Losses at the gene ends were 3 bases for V and 7 bases for J; bases not matched to a gene: 3. The CDR3 extends over 14 amino acids. As DNA, the CDR3 is TGTGCCAGCAGTGAGGGACAGTTAAATTCACCCCTCCACTTT. Its protein is CASSEGQLNSPLHF.

The chain recombines TRBV7-6 with TRBJ1-1; TRBD1 might be the D (5 bases). The CDR3 is 15 residues long. Germline CDR1 reads SGHVS; CDR2 reads FNYEAQ. Trimming pared 8 bases from V and 0 bases from J, leaving 16 bases between. The CDR3 sequence: CASLPQTDMNTEAFF. DNA for the CDR3: TGTGCCAGCCTCCCCCAGACAGACATGAACACTGAAGCTTTCTTT.

The V gene is TRBV5-1, the J gene TRBJ1-3; D remains unclear. V was clipped by 4 bases and J by 1 base, with 9 bases between them. Germline V CDR1 and CDR2: SGHRS, YFSETQ. CDR3 length: 14 residues. The CDR3, as DNA: TGCGCCAGCAGCACGGGTCCTTCTGGAAACACCATATATTTT. Amino acids: CASSTGPSGNTIYF.